Each of the 31 T cell receptor beta chains below was sequenced from the same sample in a study of CD8 T cells in Susac syndrome. Reverse transcription of about 0.5 to 1 ug RNA was carried out with random hexamers. TCRdb analysed the immunoSEQ multiplex PCR reads with MiXCR anew, one entry per CDR3 protein. Among some 200,000 distinct CDR3 sequences listed, approximately 90% were seen once. Sequenced sample: CD8+ T cells from PBMCs. The receptors derive from a human donor with multiple sclerosis.

This clonotype was observed once. The V call is TRBV11-2, the J call TRBJ2-7, with 13 positions matching TRBD2. The CDR3 spans 18 residues. V shed 1 base and J 4 bases; nucleotides not matched to a gene: 10. Germline CDR1 SGHAT, CDR2 FQNNGV. The DNA for the CDR3 is TGTGCCAGCAGCTTAGGCCTTGGAGGACTAGCGGGAGAGTACGAGCAGTACTTC. This translates into CASSLGLGGLAGEYEQYF.

The genes are TRBV29-1 and TRBJ2-7; D unclear. This CDR3 is 11 amino acids long. The germline V gene encodes CDR1 SQVTM and CDR2 ANQGSEA. Between the trimmed V and J ends, which lost 4 bases and 7 bases, there was a span of 11 bases. The CDR3 DNA reads TGCAGCGTTGTTGCCACGGCTGAGCAGTACTTC. Protein sequence: CSVVATAEQYF.

The CDR3 DNA reads as TGTGCCAGCAGCGTAGCTTCCCACTACAATGAGCAGTTCTTC. Amino acid sequence: CASSVASHYNEQFF. The rearrangement uses TRBV9 and TRBJ2-1; D uncertain. The CDR3 covers 14 residues. Between the trimmed V and J ends, which lost 0 bases and 3 bases, there was a span of 7 bases. CDR1 is SGDLS, CDR2 YYNGEE, per germline.

The V call is TRBV12-3 or TRBV12-4, the J call TRBJ1-2; D is uncertain. This CDR3 is built from 15 residues. Trimming left V 6 bases short and J 4 bases short, with 18 bases between. The CDR3 loop reads CASRHPTRLSYGYTF. CDR3 in DNA: TGTGCCAGCAGACACCCTACAAGGCTTTCCTATGGCTACACCTTC.

Comment on this clonotype: At one of its ends the junction is not consistent with the germline gene, which may arise from a read error. This chain uses TRBV11-3 with TRBJ2-5; D is possibly TRBD1 (6 bases). Germline-derived CDR1 and CDR2 are SGHNT and YENEEA. The CDR3 is 12 amino acids. The CDR3 loop reads CASSSAGTRMHF. CDR3 bases: TGTGCCAGCAGCTCCGCCGGGACAAGGATGCACTTC.

The chain couples TRBV11-2 to TRBJ2-5, with 9 bases matching TRBD1. This CDR3 spans 14 amino acids. Germline CDR1 and CDR2: SGHAT and FQNNGV. Germline trimming cut 5 bases from V and 3 bases from J; bases unmatched to any gene: 4. CDR3 region: CASSRTGAKETQYF. The CDR3 nucleotides read TGTGCCAGCAGCCGGACAGGGGCCAAAGAGACCCAGTACTTC.

The chain joins TRBV9 to TRBJ2-1; 7 bases map to TRBD1. V lost 4 bases and J lost 5; bases outside the gene matches: 6. CDR3 length: 14 residues. Germline lookup yields CDR1 SGDLS and CDR2 YYNGEE. The CDR3 DNA is TGTGCCAGCAGCCCGGGACAGTCCCACAATGAGCAGTTCTTC. This encodes CASSPGQSHNEQFF.

This sequence joins TRBV13 and TRBJ2-7; 8 positions match TRBD1. After removal of 5 bases from V and 5 bases from J, the junction contained 20 bases not matched to a gene. Germline CDR1 reads PRHDT; CDR2 reads FYEKMQ (reference sequence). This CDR3 contains 18 residues. Written as DNA, the CDR3 is TGTGCCAGCAGCATCGGTCCCGGGACAGGTTTGAACTTCGACGAGCAGTACTTC. This sequence encodes CASSIGPGTGLNFDEQYF.

The chain uses TRBV23-1 and TRBJ1-1, with a possible D match to TRBD1 (5 bases). TRBV23-1 is given ORF status, its function remaining uncertain. V lost 0 bases and J 0 bases, leaving 26 bases between the germline ends. CDR3 length: 21 residues. CDR3 sequence: CASSQSGENQQGAKMNTEAFF. DNA for the CDR3: TGCGCCAGCAGTCAATCGGGCGAAAATCAGCAAGGGGCCAAAATGAACACTGAAGCTTTCTTT.

V gene TRBV6-5 combines with J gene TRBJ1-4, with D possibly matching TRBD1 (5 bases). Germline loops: CDR1 MNHEY, CDR2 SVGAGI. The CDR3 loop spans 17 amino acids. V dropped 0 bases and J dropped 5 bases, with 16 bases sitting between them. CDR3 amino acids: CASSYSAEEGTNEKLFF. The CDR3 nucleotides are TGTGCCAGCAGTTACTCGGCGGAGGAGGGGACGAATGAAAAACTGTTTTTT.

The chain uses TRBV4-2 and TRBJ2-1, with 9 bases aligning to TRBD2. This CDR3 has 17 amino acids. With 4 bases clipped from V and 4 bases from J, the junction kept 11 bases outside the gene matches. Germline-derived CDR1 and CDR2 are LGHNA and YNFKEQ. The CDR3 nucleotides read TGTGCCAGCAGCCTCAATTTTCTAGCGGGACCTTACAATGAGCAGTTCTTC. This translates into CASSLNFLAGPYNEQFF.

J is TRBJ1-5 and V is TRBV3-1; D not certain. CDR1 LGHDT and CDR2 YNNKEL come from the germline V gene (reference sequence). The CDR3 has 15 amino acids. V was shortened by 0 bases and J by 3 bases, with 9 bases between the two germline ends. CDR3 in DNA: TGTGCCAGCAGCCAAGAGGGCCAGTCCAATCAGCCCCAGCATTTT. Its translation is CASSQEGQSNQPQHF.

This clonotype was counted once. The V gene is TRBV4-3, the J gene TRBJ2-3, with 9 bases that match TRBD1. CDR1 is LGHNA and CDR2 is YSLEER in the germline V gene. The CDR3 totals 16 residues. Trimming removed 3 bases from V and 4 bases from J; junction bases left unmatched: 8. CDR3 sequence (DNA): TGCGCCAGCAGCCAGAATCCCGGGACAGGGCCAGATACGCAGTATTTT. Protein: CASSQNPGTGPDTQYF.

The chain uses TRBV4-1 and TRBJ2-7, with 9 bases that match TRBD1. The germline V gene encodes CDR1 MGHRA and CDR2 YSYEKL. The CDR3 length is 15 residues. V shed 2 bases, J shed 0 bases, and the junction held 2 bases outside the gene matches. CDR3 protein: CASSQPGQGSYEQYF. In nucleotides, the CDR3 is TGCGCCAGCAGCCAACCGGGACAGGGCTCCTACGAGCAGTACTTC.

This chain uses TRBV18 with TRBJ2-1; 12 nucleotides align to TRBD2. Looked up from germline, CDR1 is KGHSH and CDR2 is LQKENI. The CDR3 extends over 18 amino acids. V shed 4 bases, J shed 0 bases, and the junction held 7 bases outside the gene matches. The CDR3 DNA reads TGTGCCAGCTCACTTCCTCGACTAGCGGGAGACTCCTACAATGAGCAGTTCTTC. This translates into CASSLPRLAGDSYNEQFF.

V usage is TRBV5-4 and J usage is TRBJ2-3; D perhaps matches TRBD2 (6 bases). This CDR3 has 15 amino acids. CDR1 is SGHNT, CDR2 YYREEE, per germline (reference sequence). The V gene lost 0 bases and the J gene lost 2 bases, with 10 bases spanning the gap. CDR3 loop: CASSLGLAYTDTQYF. Written as DNA, the CDR3 is TGTGCCAGCAGCTTGGGGCTAGCGTACACAGATACGCAGTATTTT.

The chain is built from TRBV13 and TRBJ1-2, with D possibly matching TRBD1 (5 bases). V was pared by 7 bases and J by 7 bases, with 16 bases between. The CDR3 has 13 amino acids. Germline V gene lookup returns CDR1 PRHDT and CDR2 FYEKMQ (reference sequence). DNA of the CDR3: TGTGCCAGCACCACAGAAGGGACGTTTGGCTACACCTTC. This encodes CASTTEGTFGYTF.

The chain's CDR3 is CASSQGSSSSYEQYF. In nucleotides, the CDR3 is TGTGCCAGCAGCCAAGGCAGTTCTAGCTCCTACGAGCAGTACTTC. V is TRBV3-1 and J is TRBJ2-7; D is ambiguous. Trimming shortened V by 1 base and J by 0 bases, and 10 bases separated the two germline ends. In germline, CDR1 is LGHDT, CDR2 YNNKEL (reference sequence). The CDR3 loop spans 15 amino acids.

The chain links TRBV30 to TRBJ1-1; D may be TRBD1 (6 bases). Looked up from germline, CDR1 is GTSNPN and CDR2 is SVGIG (reference sequence). Between the trimmed V and J ends, which lost 0 bases and 3 bases, there was a span of 14 bases. The CDR3 extends over 15 amino acids. DNA of the CDR3: TGTGCCTGGAGTGTACTTCGGGGGGCGGACACTGAAGCTTTCTTT. This gives the protein CAWSVLRGADTEAFF.

This chain links TRBV7-9 with TRBJ1-2; D not resolved. The CDR3 is 14 residues long. Germline CDR1 is SEHNR and CDR2 is FQNEAQ (reference sequence). Trimming left V 2 bases short and J 1 base short, with 8 bases between. CDR3 sequence: CASSLPGLNYGYTF. In nucleotides, the CDR3 is TGTGCCAGCAGCTTACCAGGACTTAACTATGGCTACACCTTC.

J is TRBJ2-1 and V is TRBV7-6; D is unclear. The CDR3 contains 16 residues. CDR1 is SGHVS, CDR2 FNYEAQ, per germline. The V gene lost 2 bases and the J gene lost 5 bases, with 16 bases spanning the gap. CDR3: CASSLRVGQDHNEQFF. The CDR3 coding sequence is TGTGCCAGCAGCTTAAGGGTAGGCCAGGACCACAATGAGCAGTTCTTC.

The chain links TRBV13 to TRBJ2-5; 9 positions agree with TRBD2. The J segment lost 1 base and the V segment lost 5 bases, leaving 5 bases of the junction unmatched. CDR3 length: 15 residues. CDR1 PRHDT and CDR2 FYEKMQ come from the germline V gene (reference sequence). CDR3 coding DNA: TGTGCCAGCAGCCCCGGGACTAGCCGCCAAGAGACCCAGTACTTC. It translates to CASSPGTSRQETQYF.

This clonotype was recorded only once. The rearrangement uses TRBV6-5 and TRBJ2-3; TRBD2 aligns across 11 bases. Trimming at V came to 4 bases and at J to 5 bases, leaving 11 bases not matched to a gene. The V gene's germline CDR1 is MNHEY and CDR2 SVGAGI. The CDR3 has 17 residues. CDR3 sequence (DNA): TGTGCCAGCAGTTCCGTTAGCGGGGGGGCCCGGGGAGATACGCAGTATTTT. The encoded protein is CASSSVSGGARGDTQYF.

This chain links TRBV24-1 with TRBJ2-5; D not resolved. The CDR3 is made up of 12 amino acids. With 5 bases removed from V and 2 bases from J, the gap between germline ends came to 5 bases. Germline V gene data show CDR1 as KGHDR and CDR2 as SFDVKD. CDR3 coding DNA: TGTGCCACCAGTGGACCTCAAGAGACCCAGTACTTC. Protein sequence: CATSGPQETQYF.

This chain links TRBV6-2 or TRBV6-3 with TRBJ2-7; D gene uncertain. Per the germline V gene, CDR1 is MNHEY and CDR2 is SVGEGT. V was cut by 5 bases and J by 5 bases, with 7 bases left in between. The CDR3 has 11 amino acids. The CDR3 sequence: CASSHLNEQYF. CDR3 nucleotides: TGTGCCAGCAGTCACCTTAACGAGCAGTACTTC.

J is TRBJ2-5 and V is TRBV6-1; TRBD2 is a possible D gene (5 bases). This CDR3 is built from 16 residues. Germline V gives CDR1 MNHNS, CDR2 SASEGT. The V and J ends lost 5 bases and 2 bases respectively, with 18 bases between them. This CDR3 reads CASSTRTRMRQETQYF. Written as DNA, the CDR3 is TGTGCCAGCAGTACCAGGACTCGAATGAGGCAAGAGACCCAGTACTTC.

The table lists this clonotype with a few counts. The chain uses TRBV4-1 and TRBJ2-7; D uncertain. The V and J ends lost 0 bases and 4 bases respectively, with 4 bases between them. The CDR3 has 12 residues. CDR1 and CDR2 (germline): MGHRA, YSYEKL. In DNA, the CDR3 is TGCGCCAGCAGCCAAGATGAGTACGAGCAGTACTTC. Residues: CASSQDEYEQYF.

The rearrangement joins TRBV2 to TRBJ2-2, with TRBD2 as a possible D gene (6 bases). V lost 6 bases and J 10 bases, leaving 15 bases between the germline ends. The germline V gene encodes CDR1 SNHLY and CDR2 FYNNEI. The CDR3 loop spans 13 amino acids. The CDR3 region is CASRRAGKVELFF. Written as DNA, the CDR3 is TGTGCCAGCAGGAGGGCGGGGAAGGTGGAGCTGTTTTTT.

The chain combines TRBV27 with TRBJ1-4; no reliable D call. The CDR3 is made up of 15 amino acids. The germline gives CDR1 MNHEY, CDR2 SMNVEV (reference sequence). V was shortened by 6 bases and J by 0 bases, with 11 bases between the two germline ends. The CDR3 DNA follows: TGTGCCAGCAGACTAGACGGGGCAACTAATGAAAAACTGTTTTTT. It codes for CASRLDGATNEKLFF.

This chain links TRBV5-6 with TRBJ2-7; tentatively, D is TRBD2 (6 bases). The length of the CDR3 is 14 residues. From germline, CDR1 is SGHDT and CDR2 YYEEEE. Trimming removed 2 bases from V and 4 bases from J, with 13 bases in between. The CDR3 is CASSFGSRVYEQYF. The CDR3 nucleotides are TGTGCCAGCAGCTTCGGGAGTCGGGTTTACGAGCAGTACTTC.

V gene TRBV13 combines with J gene TRBJ1-4; 8 bases are shared with TRBD1. CDR1 and CDR2 from the germline V gene are PRHDT and FYEKMQ (reference sequence). There are 14 residues in the CDR3. V shed 0 bases and J 6 bases; nucleotides not matched to a gene: 0. The CDR3: CASSLGTGDEKLFF. CDR3 in DNA: TGTGCCAGCAGCTTAGGGACAGGGGATGAAAAACTGTTTTTT.